This TCR beta chain came from a study of shared clonotypes between healthy human individuals. About the research overall: For every donor, three CD4 naive, three CD4 memory, two CD8 naive and one CD8 memory plates were used.

The assay was immunoSEQ multiplex PCR, and TCRdb's table has in-frame clones only and misses some. The sample yields millions of clones, approximately 95% seen once. Study conclusions and caveats: About 5.2% was the fraction of naive CD4 clonotypes found shared across a few donors.

V dropped 5 bases and J dropped 0 bases, with 10 bases sitting between them. Looked up from germline, CDR1 is SGHAT and CDR2 is FQNNGV. The CDR3 has 14 amino acids. With regard to this clone: Its antigen is not known. This specimen includes other DNA sequences encoding the same CDR3.

J is TRBJ1-1 and V is TRBV11-2, with no clear D. Sequences were obtained from naive CD4+ T cells sorted from blood. The subset was: CD45RA+ positively selected. The sequence came from a man aged 18 to 29 in good health. For the CDR3, the DNA is TGTGCCAGCAGCCCAGCGGGAGTGAACACTGAAGCTTTCTTT. This sequence encodes CASSPAGVNTEAFF.